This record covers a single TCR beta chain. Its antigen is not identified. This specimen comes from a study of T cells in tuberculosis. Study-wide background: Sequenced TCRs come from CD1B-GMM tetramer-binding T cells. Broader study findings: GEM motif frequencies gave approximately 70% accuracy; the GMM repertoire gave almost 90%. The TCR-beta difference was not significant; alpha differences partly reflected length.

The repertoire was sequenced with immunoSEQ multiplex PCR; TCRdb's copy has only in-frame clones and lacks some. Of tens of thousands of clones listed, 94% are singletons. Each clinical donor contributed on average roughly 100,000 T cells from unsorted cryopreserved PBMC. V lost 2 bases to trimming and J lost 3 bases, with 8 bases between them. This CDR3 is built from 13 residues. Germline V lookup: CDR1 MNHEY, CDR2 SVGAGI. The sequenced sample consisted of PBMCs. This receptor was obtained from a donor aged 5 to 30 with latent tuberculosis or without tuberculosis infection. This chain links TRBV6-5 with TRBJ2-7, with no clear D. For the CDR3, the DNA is TGTGCCAGCAGTTACAACAGCTACTACGAGCAGTACTTC. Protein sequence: CASSYNSYYEQYF.